The 9 T cell receptor beta chains listed next were all sequenced from one sample in a study of shared clonotypes between healthy human individuals (dated by TCRdb to about 2020). The library was prepared using the immunoSEQ multiplex PCR assay. This immuneACCESS table, as held by TCRdb, lists in-frame sequences with V and J called but not all clones. Of the missing ones, under half trace to an unresolved V gene in checked studies; the others have no known cause. The table for this sample lists more than 900,000 clones; approximately 80% of them were counted only once. The ten largest clones take up 0.6% to 0.75% of the sample. Sequenced sample: memory CD4+ T cells from PBMCs. This specimen's cell subset or site label, per the study, means: CD45RA-negative fraction. The receptors were sampled from a man aged 18 to 30 in good health. Some clones in this sample may be carry-over from other donors' samples.

The chain uses TRBV5-4 and TRBJ2-5, with 10 bases that match TRBD2. The V gene's germline CDR1 is SGHNT and CDR2 YYREEE (reference sequence). V lost 3 bases and J lost 5; bases outside the gene matches: 13. This CDR3 contains 17 residues. CDR3 bases: TGTGCCAGCAGCTCCCTTGGGCTAGCGGGAGAGGGGGAGACCCAGTACTTC. As protein: CASSSLGLAGEGETQYF.

The chain is built from TRBV28 and TRBJ2-1; D may be TRBD2 (5 bases). The length of the CDR3 is 15 residues. Deletions cut 4 bases from V and 5 bases from J, with 15 bases between. Germline V lookup: CDR1 MDHEN, CDR2 SYDVKM. Here the CDR3 DNA reads TGTGCCAGCAGTTGGAGGTCAGGAAGAGACAATGAGCAGTTCTTC. Its translation is CASSWRSGRDNEQFF.

This chain connects TRBV19 to TRBJ1-5, with a weak D call TRBD1 (5 bases). This CDR3 is built from 15 residues. The V end was cut by 3 bases, the J end by 7 bases, with 16 bases between. From germline, CDR1 is LNHDA and CDR2 SQIVND (reference sequence). The CDR3 sequence is CASSIRSAQGQPQHF. Here the CDR3 DNA reads TGTGCCAGTAGTATTCGCTCAGCTCAGGGCCAGCCCCAGCATTTT. Complete variable domain (other parts from reference TRBV19 and TRBJ1-5): DGGITQSPKYLFRKEGQNVTLSCEQNLNHDAMYWYRQDPGQGLRLIYYSQIVNDFQKGDIAEGYSVSREKKESFPLTVTSAQKNPTAFYLCASSIRSAQGQPQHFGDGTRLSIL.

This sequence joins TRBV29-1 and TRBJ2-7; D is ambiguous. The CDR3 consists of 12 residues. V shed 6 bases and J shed 5 bases, with 14 bases lying between them. Per the germline V gene, CDR1 is SQVTM and CDR2 is ANQGSEA. The CDR3 nucleotides read TGCAGCGTCGCCCCGGCCGAAAACGAGCAGTACTTC. This codes for CSVAPAENEQYF.

The V gene is TRBV7-9, the J gene TRBJ2-1; 9 bases map to TRBD2. Germline loops: CDR1 SEHNR, CDR2 FQNEAQ (reference sequence). The ends lost 5 bases at V and 1 base at J; junction bases unmatched: 6. This CDR3 is 16 amino acids long. The CDR3 DNA follows: TGTGCCAGCAGCGTCGGACTAGCGAGATCCTACAATGAGCAGTTCTTC. Its protein product is CASSVGLARSYNEQFF.

On this clone itself: Additional DNA sequences in this sample encode the identical CDR3. The chain carries TRBV5-1 and TRBJ2-5, with D perhaps TRBD1 or TRBD2 (5 bases each). V was pared by 0 bases and J by 5 bases, with 14 bases between. Per germline, CDR1 SGHRS and CDR2 YFSETQ. The CDR3 consists of 15 residues. CDR3 sequence reads: CASSLVSGSSETQYF. In DNA, the CDR3 is TGCGCCAGCAGCTTGGTGTCAGGGAGTTCGGAGACCCAGTACTTC.

The V gene is TRBV7-2, the J gene TRBJ2-3; D gene unclear. The V gene lost 5 bases and the J gene lost 2 bases, with 11 bases spanning the gap. From germline, CDR1 is SGHTA and CDR2 FQGNSA. The CDR3 runs 14 residues. The CDR3 region is CASSHDWNTDTQYF. As DNA, the CDR3 is TGTGCCAGCAGCCACGACTGGAACACAGATACGCAGTATTTT.

The genes are TRBV4-1 and TRBJ2-4; D possibly corresponds to TRBD2 (5 bases). Germline lookup yields CDR1 MGHRA and CDR2 YSYEKL. Trimming cost V 1 base and J 1 base, with 8 bases left between them. This CDR3 spans 15 amino acids. The CDR3 protein is CASSQVWEAKNIQYF. The CDR3 DNA reads TGCGCCAGCAGCCAAGTGTGGGAGGCCAAAAACATTCAGTACTTC.

This clone was observed a few times. This chain uses TRBV6-1 with TRBJ2-7; D might be TRBD1 or TRBD2, each matching 5 bases. CDR1 and CDR2 (germline): MNHNS, SASEGT. The CDR3 consists of 14 residues. The germline V and J ends were trimmed by 2 bases and 7 bases, with 15 bases remaining between them. CDR3 coding DNA: TGTGCCAGCAGTGAAAATTGGCAGGGACGAGAGCAGTACTTC. This codes for CASSENWQGREQYF.